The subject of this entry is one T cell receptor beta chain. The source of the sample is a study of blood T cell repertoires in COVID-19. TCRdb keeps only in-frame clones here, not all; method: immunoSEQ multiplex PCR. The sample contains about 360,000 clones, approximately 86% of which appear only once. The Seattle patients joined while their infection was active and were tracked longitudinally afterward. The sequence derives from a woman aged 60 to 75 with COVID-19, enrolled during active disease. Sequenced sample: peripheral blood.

The CDR3 DNA follows: TGTGCCAGCAGCCAGGGACACCGCGCCACAGATACGCAGTATTTT. Its translation: CASSQGHRATDTQYF. This chain uses TRBV3-1 (or the pseudogene TRBV3-2) with TRBJ2-3; tentative D call: TRBD1 (6 bases). The length of the CDR3 is 15 residues. V lost 3 bases and J 2 bases, leaving 12 bases between the germline ends. Per the germline V gene, CDR1 is LGHDT and CDR2 is YNNKEL (reference sequence).